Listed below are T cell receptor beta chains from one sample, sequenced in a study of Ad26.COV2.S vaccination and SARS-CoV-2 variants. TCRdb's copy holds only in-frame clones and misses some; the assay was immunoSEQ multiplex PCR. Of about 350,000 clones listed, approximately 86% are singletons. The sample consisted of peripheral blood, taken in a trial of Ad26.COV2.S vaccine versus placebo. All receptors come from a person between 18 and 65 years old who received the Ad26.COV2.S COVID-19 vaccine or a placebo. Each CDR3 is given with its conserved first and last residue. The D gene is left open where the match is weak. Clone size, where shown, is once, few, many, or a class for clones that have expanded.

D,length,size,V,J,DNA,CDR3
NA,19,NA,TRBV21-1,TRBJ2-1,TGTGCCAGCAGCAATAAGGGAGAGAGCGGCAAGAGGTTGGGGGATGAGCAGTTCTTC,CASSNKGESGKRLGDEQFF
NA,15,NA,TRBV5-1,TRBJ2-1,TGCGCCAGCAGGAAAGCCAGCGGGTCCTACAATGAGCAGTTCTTC,CASRKASGSYNEQFF
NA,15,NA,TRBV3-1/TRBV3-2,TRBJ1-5,TGTGCCAGCAGCCAGGCACATACCGGAGATCAGCCCCAGCATTTT,CASSQAHTGDQPQHF
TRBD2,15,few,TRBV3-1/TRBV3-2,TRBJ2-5,TGTGCCAGCAGTCGGACTAGCGGGCTGGGGGAGACCCAGTACTTC,CASSRTSGLGETQYF
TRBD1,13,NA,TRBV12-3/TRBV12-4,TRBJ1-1,TGTGCCAGCAGCTTCCTACAGGGGGCTGAAGCTTTCTTT,CASSFLQGAEAFF
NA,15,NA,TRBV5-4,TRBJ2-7,TGTGCCAGCAGCTTGCGTGGGACAAGCTCCTACGAGCAGTACTTC,CASSLRGTSSYEQYF
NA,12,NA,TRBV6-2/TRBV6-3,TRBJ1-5,TGTGCCAGCAGTGGGCCGGGGGTGATCTTCCATTTT,CASSGPGVIFHF
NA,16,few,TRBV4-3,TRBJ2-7,TGCGCCAGCAGCCAATTCCGCCATCACGAATTTAACGAGCAGTACTTC,CASSQFRHHEFNEQYF
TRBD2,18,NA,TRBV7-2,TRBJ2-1,TGTGCCAGCAGCGCAAACCTTCCTAGCGGGAGGGCCGGGGGTGAGCAGTTCTTC,CASSANLPSGRAGGEQFF
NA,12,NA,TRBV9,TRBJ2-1,TGTGCCAGCAGCTTACCCGGGACGGAGCAGTTCTTC,CASSLPGTEQFF
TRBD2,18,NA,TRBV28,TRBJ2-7,TGTGCCAGCAGTTTATTTCGGACTAGCGGGAGTCTGAACTACGAGCAGTACTTC,CASSLFRTSGSLNYEQYF
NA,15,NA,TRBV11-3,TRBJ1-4,TGTGCCAGCAGCTTAGTTCGACAGACGAGGGAAAAACTGTTTTTT,CASSLVRQTREKLFF
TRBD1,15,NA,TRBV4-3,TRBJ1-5,TGCGCCAGCAGCCAAGATGGTCAGGGGGGTCAGCCCCAGCATTTT,CASSQDGQGGQPQHF
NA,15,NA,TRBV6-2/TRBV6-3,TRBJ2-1,TGTGCCAGCAGTTACATAGCCCCCTCCTACAATGAGCAGTTCTTC,CASSYIAPSYNEQFF